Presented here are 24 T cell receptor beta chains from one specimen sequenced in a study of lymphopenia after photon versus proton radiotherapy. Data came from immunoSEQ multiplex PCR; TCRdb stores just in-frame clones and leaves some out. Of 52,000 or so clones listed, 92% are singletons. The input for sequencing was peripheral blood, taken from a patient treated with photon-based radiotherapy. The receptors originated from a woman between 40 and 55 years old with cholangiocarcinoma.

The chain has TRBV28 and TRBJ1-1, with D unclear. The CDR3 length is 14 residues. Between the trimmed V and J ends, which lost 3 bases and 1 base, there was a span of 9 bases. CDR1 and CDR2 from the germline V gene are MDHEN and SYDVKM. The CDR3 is CASSLYTSNTEAFF. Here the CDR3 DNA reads TGTGCCAGCAGTTTGTACACTTCGAACACTGAAGCTTTCTTT.

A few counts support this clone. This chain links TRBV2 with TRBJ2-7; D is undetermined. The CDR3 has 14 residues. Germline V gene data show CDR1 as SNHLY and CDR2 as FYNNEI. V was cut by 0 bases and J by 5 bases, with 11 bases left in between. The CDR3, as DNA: TGTGCCAGCAGTGAAGCATCCCAGTACCACGAGCAGTACTTC. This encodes CASSEASQYHEQYF. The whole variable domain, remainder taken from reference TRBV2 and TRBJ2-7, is EPEVTQTPSHQVTQMGQEVILRCVPISNHLYFYWYRQILGQKVEFLVSFYNNEISEKSEIFDDQFSVERPDGSNFTLKIRSTKLEDSAMYFCASSEASQYHEQYFGPGTRLTVT.

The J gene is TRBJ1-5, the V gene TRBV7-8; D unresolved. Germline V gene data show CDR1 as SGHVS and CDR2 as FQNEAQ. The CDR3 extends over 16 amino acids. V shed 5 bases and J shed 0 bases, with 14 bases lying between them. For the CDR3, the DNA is TGTGCCAGCAGCCAAAGGCGAGACGATAGCAATCAGCCCCAGCATTTT. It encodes CASSQRRDDSNQPQHF.

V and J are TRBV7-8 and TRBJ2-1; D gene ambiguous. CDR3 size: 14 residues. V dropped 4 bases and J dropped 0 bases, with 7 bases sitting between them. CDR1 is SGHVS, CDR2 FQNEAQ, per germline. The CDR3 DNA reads TGTGCCAGCAGCTCAGGTAGCTCCTACAATGAGCAGTTCTTC. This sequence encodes CASSSGSSYNEQFF.

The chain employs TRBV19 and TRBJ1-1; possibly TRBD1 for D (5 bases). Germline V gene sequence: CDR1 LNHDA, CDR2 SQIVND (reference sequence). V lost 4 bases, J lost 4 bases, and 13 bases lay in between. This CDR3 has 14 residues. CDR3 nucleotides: TGTGCCAGTAGTACGTCGGTCGGGGGCACTGAAGCTTTCTTT. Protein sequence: CASSTSVGGTEAFF.

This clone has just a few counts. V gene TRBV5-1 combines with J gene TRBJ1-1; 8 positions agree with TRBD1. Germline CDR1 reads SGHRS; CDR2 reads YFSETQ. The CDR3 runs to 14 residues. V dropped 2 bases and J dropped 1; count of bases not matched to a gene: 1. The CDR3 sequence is CASSFGQGNTEAFF. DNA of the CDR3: TGCGCCAGCAGCTTTGGACAGGGGAACACTGAAGCTTTCTTT.

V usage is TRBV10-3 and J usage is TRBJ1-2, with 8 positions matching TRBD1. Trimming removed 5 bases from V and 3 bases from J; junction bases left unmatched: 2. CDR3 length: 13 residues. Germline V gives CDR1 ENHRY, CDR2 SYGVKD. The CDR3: CAISPGGDYGYTF. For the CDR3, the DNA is TGTGCCATCAGTCCAGGGGGCGACTATGGCTACACCTTC.

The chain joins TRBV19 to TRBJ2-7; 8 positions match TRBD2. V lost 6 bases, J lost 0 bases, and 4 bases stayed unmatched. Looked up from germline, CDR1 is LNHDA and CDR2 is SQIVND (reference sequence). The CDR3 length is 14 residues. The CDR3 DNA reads TGTGCCAGTAGCACCGGGACTAGCTCCTACGAGCAGTACTTC. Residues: CASSTGTSSYEQYF.

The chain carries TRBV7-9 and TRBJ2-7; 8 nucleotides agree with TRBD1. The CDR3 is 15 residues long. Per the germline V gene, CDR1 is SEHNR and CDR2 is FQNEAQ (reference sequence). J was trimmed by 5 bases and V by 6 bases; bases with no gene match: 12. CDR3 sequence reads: CASSSPTGVWDEQYF. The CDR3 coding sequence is TGTGCCAGCAGTAGTCCGACAGGGGTTTGGGACGAGCAGTACTTC.

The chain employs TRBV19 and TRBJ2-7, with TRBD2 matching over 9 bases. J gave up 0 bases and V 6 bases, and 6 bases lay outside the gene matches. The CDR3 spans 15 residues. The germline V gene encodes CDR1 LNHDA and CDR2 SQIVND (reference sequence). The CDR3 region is CASRLGAGGSYEQYF. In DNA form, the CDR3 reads TGTGCCAGTAGACTAGGAGCGGGGGGCTCCTACGAGCAGTACTTC.

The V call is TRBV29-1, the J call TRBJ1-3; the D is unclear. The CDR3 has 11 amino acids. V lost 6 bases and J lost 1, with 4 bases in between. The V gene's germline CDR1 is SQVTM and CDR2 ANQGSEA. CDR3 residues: CSVVSGNTIYF. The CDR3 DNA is TGCAGCGTGGTTTCTGGAAACACCATATATTTT.

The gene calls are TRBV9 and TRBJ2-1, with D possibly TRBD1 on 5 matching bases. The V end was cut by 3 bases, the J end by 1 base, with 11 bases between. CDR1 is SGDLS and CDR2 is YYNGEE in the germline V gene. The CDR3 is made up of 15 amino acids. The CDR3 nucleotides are TGTGCCAGCAGCGCCCAGACAGTATCCTACAATGAGCAGTTCTTC. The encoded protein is CASSAQTVSYNEQFF.

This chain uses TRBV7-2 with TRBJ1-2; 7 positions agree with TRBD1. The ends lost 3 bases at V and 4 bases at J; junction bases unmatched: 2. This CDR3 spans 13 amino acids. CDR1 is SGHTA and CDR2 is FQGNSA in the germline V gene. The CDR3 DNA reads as TGTGCCAGCAGCTTCAACAGGGGCTATGGCTACACCTTC. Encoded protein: CASSFNRGYGYTF. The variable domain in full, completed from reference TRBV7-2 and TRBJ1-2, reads GAGVSQSPSNKVTEKGKDVELRCDPISGHTALYWYRQSLGQGLEFLIYFQGNSAPDKSGLPSDRFSAERTGGSVSTLTIQRTQQEDSAVYLCASSFNRGYGYTFGSGTRLTVV.

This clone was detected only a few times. The CDR3 bases are TGTGCCAGCAGCCCGGGACTAGCGGGGGACTACGAGCAGTACTTC. This sequence encodes CASSPGLAGDYEQYF. This chain connects TRBV5-6 to TRBJ2-7; the match to TRBD2 covers 14 bases. The CDR3 has 15 residues. With V trimmed by 4 bases and J by 3 bases, 3 bases remained unmatched. Per germline, CDR1 SGHDT and CDR2 YYEEEE. Filled out from reference TRBV5-6 and TRBJ2-7, the complete variable domain reads DAGVTQSPTHLIKTRGQQVTLRCSPKSGHDTVSWYQQALGQGPQFIFQYYEEEERQRGNFPDRFSGHQFPNYSSELNVNALLLGDSALYLCASSPGLAGDYEQYFGPGTRLTVT.

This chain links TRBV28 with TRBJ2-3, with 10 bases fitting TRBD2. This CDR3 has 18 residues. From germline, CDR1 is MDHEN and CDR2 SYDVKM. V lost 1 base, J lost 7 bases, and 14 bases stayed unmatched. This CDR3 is CASSLYRGRTSGQHTQYF. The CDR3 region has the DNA TGTGCCAGCAGTTTATACAGGGGCCGGACTAGCGGACAACATACGCAGTATTTT. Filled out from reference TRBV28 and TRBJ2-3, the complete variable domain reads DVKVTQSSRYLVKRTGEKVFLECVQDMDHENMFWYRQDPGLGLRLIYFSYDVKMKEKGDIPEGYSVSREKKERFSLILESASTNQTSMYLCASSLYRGRTSGQHTQYFGPGTRLTVL.

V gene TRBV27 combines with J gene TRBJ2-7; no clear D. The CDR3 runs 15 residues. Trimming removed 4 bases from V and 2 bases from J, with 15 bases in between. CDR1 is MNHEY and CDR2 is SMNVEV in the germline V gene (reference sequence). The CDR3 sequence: CASSSTLTWAYEQYF. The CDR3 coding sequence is TGTGCCAGCAGTTCGACCCTAACATGGGCCTACGAGCAGTACTTC.

The CDR3 is CASSIEQAYNEQFF. CDR3 DNA sequence: TGTGCCAGTAGTATAGAACAGGCCTACAATGAGCAGTTCTTC. The gene calls are TRBV19 and TRBJ2-1, with D maybe TRBD1 (5 bases). Germline V lookup: CDR1 LNHDA, CDR2 SQIVND (reference sequence). There are 14 residues in the CDR3. The ends were cut back, 0 bases at V and 2 bases at J, with 5 bases in the middle.

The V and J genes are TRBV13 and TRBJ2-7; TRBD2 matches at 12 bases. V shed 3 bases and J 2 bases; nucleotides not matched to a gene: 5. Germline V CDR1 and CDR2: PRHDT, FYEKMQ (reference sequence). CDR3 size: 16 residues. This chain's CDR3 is CASSFQTSGGTYEQYF. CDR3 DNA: TGTGCCAGCAGCTTTCAGACTAGCGGGGGCACCTACGAGCAGTACTTC.

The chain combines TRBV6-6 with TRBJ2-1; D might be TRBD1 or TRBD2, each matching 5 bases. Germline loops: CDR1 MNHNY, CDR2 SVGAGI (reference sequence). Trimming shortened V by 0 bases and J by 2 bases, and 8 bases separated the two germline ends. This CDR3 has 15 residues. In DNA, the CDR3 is TGTGCCAGCAGTTACTCCGGGACCACCTACAATGAGCAGTTCTTC. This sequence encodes CASSYSGTTYNEQFF.

This CDR3 is CASSLPLGTAVSSYEQYF. DNA of the CDR3: TGTGCCAGCAGTTTACCCCTCGGGACAGCCGTGAGCTCCTACGAGCAGTACTTC. The genes are TRBV28 and TRBJ2-7, with 7 bases aligning to TRBD1. CDR3 size: 18 residues. The germline gives CDR1 MDHEN, CDR2 SYDVKM. With 2 bases clipped from V and 0 bases from J, the junction kept 13 bases outside the gene matches. Drawing the rest from reference TRBV28 and TRBJ2-7, the complete variable domain is DVKVTQSSRYLVKRTGEKVFLECVQDMDHENMFWYRQDPGLGLRLIYFSYDVKMKEKGDIPEGYSVSREKKERFSLILESASTNQTSMYLCASSLPLGTAVSSYEQYFGPGTRLTVT.

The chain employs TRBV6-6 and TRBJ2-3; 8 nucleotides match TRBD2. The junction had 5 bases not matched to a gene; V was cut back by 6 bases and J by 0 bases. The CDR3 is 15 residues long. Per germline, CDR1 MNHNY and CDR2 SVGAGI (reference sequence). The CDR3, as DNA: TGTGCCAGCAGGGCACTAGCGGTCAGCACAGATACGCAGTATTTT. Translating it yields CASRALAVSTDTQYF.

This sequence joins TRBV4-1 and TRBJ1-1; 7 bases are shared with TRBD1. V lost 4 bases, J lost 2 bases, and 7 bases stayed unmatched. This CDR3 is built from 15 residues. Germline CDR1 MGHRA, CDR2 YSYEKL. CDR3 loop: CASSRSGQINTEAFF. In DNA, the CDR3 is TGCGCCAGCAGCCGATCGGGACAGATAAACACTGAAGCTTTCTTT.

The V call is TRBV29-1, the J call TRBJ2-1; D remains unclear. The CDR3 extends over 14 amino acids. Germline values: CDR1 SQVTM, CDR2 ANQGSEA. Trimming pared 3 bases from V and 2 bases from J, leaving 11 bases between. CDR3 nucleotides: TGCAGCGTTGAGGTACCAAAGACCTACAATGAGCAGTTCTTC. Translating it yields CSVEVPKTYNEQFF.

As DNA, the CDR3 is TGTGCCAGCAGTTATAAGCCAGGGACAGCGGACTACGAGCAGTACTTC. Its translation: CASSYKPGTADYEQYF. The V call is TRBV6-5, the J call TRBJ2-7, with 7 nucleotides matching TRBD1. Per the germline V gene, CDR1 is MNHEY and CDR2 is SVGAGI. V shed 3 bases and J 3 bases; nucleotides not matched to a gene: 11. This CDR3 has 16 residues.